This passage covers 28 T cell receptor beta chains from one sample sequenced in a study of cytomegalovirus exposure and HLA in healthy donors. The PCR ran on 60 Vbeta and 13 Jbeta primers. The repertoire was sequenced with immunoSEQ multiplex PCR; TCRdb's copy has only in-frame clones and lacks some. The table shows some 160,000 clones, with 75% to 85% occurring only once. The material sequenced was PBMCs. Receptors were obtained from a man aged 45-65 years in good health and CMV-seropositive.

The V gene is TRBV6-5, the J gene TRBJ2-1; 7 bases map to TRBD1. The CDR3 covers 13 residues. Germline trimming cut 6 bases from V and 7 bases from J; bases unmatched to any gene: 6. Germline-derived CDR1 and CDR2 are MNHEY and SVGAGI. CDR3 nucleotides: TGTGCCAGCAGACTGACAGGGTTAAATGAGCAGTTCTTC. Protein sequence: CASRLTGLNEQFF.

This chain uses TRBV5-1 with TRBJ2-1; TRBD2 matches at 9 bases. With 4 bases clipped from V and 6 bases from J, the junction kept 5 bases outside the gene matches. The CDR3 consists of 14 residues. Looked up from germline, CDR1 is SGHRS and CDR2 is YFSETQ. CDR3 in amino acids: CASSALAGPNEQFF. The CDR3 nucleotides are TGCGCCAGCAGCGCCCTAGCGGGACCCAATGAGCAGTTCTTC.

This chain uses TRBV9 with TRBJ2-1; 7 nucleotides match TRBD2. V trimming: 4 bases; J trimming: 9 bases; junction bases outside the gene matches: 7. This CDR3 spans 13 amino acids. Germline values: CDR1 SGDLS, CDR2 YYNGEE. CDR3 sequence: CASSPRLAVEQFF. CDR3 nucleotides: TGTGCCAGCAGCCCCCGGCTAGCGGTTGAGCAGTTCTTC.

This chain joins TRBV27 and TRBJ2-1, with a possible D match to TRBD2 (5 bases). The germline V gene encodes CDR1 MNHEY and CDR2 SMNVEV (reference sequence). The CDR3 has 15 residues. Trimming pared 6 bases from V and 10 bases from J, leaving 22 bases between. The CDR3 protein is CASRGSGNELEEQFF. The DNA for the CDR3 is TGTGCCAGCAGAGGCTCGGGGAACGAGCTAGAAGAGCAGTTCTTC.

This rearrangement joins TRBV7-6 to TRBJ1-1; possible D gene TRBD1, 6 bases. Germline V lookup: CDR1 SGHVS, CDR2 FNYEAQ. CDR3 length equals 14 residues. V was cut by 5 bases and J by 1 base, with 11 bases left in between. CDR3 in DNA: TGTGCCAGCAGCCAGGGACACGCGAACACTGAAGCTTTCTTT. It yields the protein CASSQGHANTEAFF. Full variable domain (missing parts from reference TRBV7-6 and TRBJ1-1): GAGVSQSPRYKVTKRGQDVALRCDPISGHVSLYWYRQALGQGPEFLTYFNYEAQQDKSGLPNDRFSAERPEGSISTLTIQRTEQRDSAMYRCASSQGHANTEAFFGQGTRLTVV.

This clone was seen a single time. The rearrangement uses TRBV7-9 and TRBJ1-1; D remains ambiguous. V dropped 2 bases and J dropped 1 base, with 8 bases sitting between them. Germline-derived CDR1 and CDR2 are SEHNR and FQNEAQ (reference sequence). The CDR3 consists of 14 residues. CDR3 residues: CASSLIRGNTEAFF. The CDR3 DNA sequence: TGTGCCAGCAGCTTAATCCGGGGGAACACTGAAGCTTTCTTT.

The V call is TRBV5-4, the J call TRBJ1-2; D gene unclear. V dropped 4 bases and J dropped 1 base, with 11 bases sitting between them. CDR1 and CDR2 (germline): SGHNT, YYREEE (reference sequence). The CDR3 is made up of 14 amino acids. CDR3 sequence (DNA): TGTGCCAGCAGCCGGTCGGGAGGTAACTATGGCTACACCTTC. Protein sequence: CASSRSGGNYGYTF.

The chain combines TRBV5-1 with TRBJ1-1; 7 positions match TRBD1. The CDR3 consists of 14 residues. The germline V gene has CDR1 SGHRS and CDR2 YFSETQ. The J segment lost 5 bases and the V segment lost 4 bases, leaving 8 bases of the junction unmatched. The CDR3 nucleotides are TGCGCCAGCAGCGCCCCGGGACAGCGGACTGAAGCTTTCTTT. It yields the protein CASSAPGQRTEAFF.

V and J are TRBV27 and TRBJ1-1; D ambiguous. Germline V lookup: CDR1 MNHEY, CDR2 SMNVEV (reference sequence). CDR3 length: 15 amino acids. The V end lost 8 bases, the J end lost 1 base, and 17 bases lay between the germline ends. DNA of the CDR3: TGTGCCAGCTCCATCTCCCAGCGGGGGAACACTGAAGCTTTCTTT. Translated: CASSISQRGNTEAFF.

The V and J genes are TRBV9 and TRBJ1-1, with D perhaps TRBD1 (5 bases). V was shortened by 0 bases and J by 1 base, with 16 bases between the two germline ends. The CDR3 extends over 17 amino acids. Per the germline V gene, CDR1 is SGDLS and CDR2 is YYNGEE. The CDR3 protein is CASSVGGIGGSNTEAFF. For the CDR3, the DNA is TGTGCCAGCAGCGTAGGGGGAATCGGGGGGTCGAACACTGAAGCTTTCTTT.

The CDR3 DNA reads TGTGCCAGCAGTTATTTCGGACAGGGTGTTTCCTACGAGCAGTACTTC. Amino acid sequence: CASSYFGQGVSYEQYF. The genes are TRBV6-5 and TRBJ2-7, with 8 nucleotides matching TRBD1. The germline V gene has CDR1 MNHEY and CDR2 SVGAGI. Trimming cost V 3 bases and J 1 base; bases outside gene matches: 8. The CDR3 spans 16 residues.

V gene TRBV27 combines with J gene TRBJ1-1; D is unresolved. Trimming stripped 6 bases from V and 0 bases from J, with 8 bases between. This CDR3 has 13 amino acids. The germline CDR1 and CDR2 sequences are MNHEY and SMNVEV (reference sequence). The CDR3 DNA follows: TGTGCCAGCAGCCCCCGTCTGAACACTGAAGCTTTCTTT. This sequence encodes CASSPRLNTEAFF.

The chain has TRBV10-1 and TRBJ2-1; 10 nucleotides line up with TRBD2. Germline-derived CDR1 and CDR2 are WNHNN and SYGVQD (reference sequence). The length of the CDR3 is 15 residues. After removal of 4 bases from V and 8 bases from J, the junction contained 8 bases not matched to a gene. The CDR3 reads CASSARTSGMDEQFF. DNA for the CDR3: TGCGCCAGCAGTGCACGGACTAGCGGCATGGATGAGCAGTTCTTC.

The rearrangement links TRBV6-5 to TRBJ1-3; D is perhaps TRBD1 (6 bases). The CDR3 totals 14 residues. V lost 6 bases and J lost 6, with 15 bases in between. Germline V gene sequence: CDR1 MNHEY, CDR2 SVGAGI. CDR3 protein: CASRRGGAANTIYF. For the CDR3, the DNA is TGTGCCAGCAGGAGGGGGGGAGCAGCAAACACCATATATTTT.

The chain combines TRBV7-8 with TRBJ2-3; 13 nucleotides line up with TRBD2. Per germline, CDR1 SGHVS and CDR2 FQNEAQ. J was trimmed by 1 base and V by 3 bases; bases with no gene match: 7. The CDR3 is 18 amino acids. Here the CDR3 reads CASSLDSGLAGRTDTQYF. CDR3 DNA sequence: TGTGCCAGCAGCTTGGATTCGGGACTAGCGGGACGCACAGATACGCAGTATTTT.

The chain is built from TRBV11-2 and TRBJ1-2; a possible D gene is TRBD1 (5 bases). V lost 1 base and J lost 4, with 7 bases in between. The CDR3 length is 13 residues. Germline CDR1 and CDR2: SGHAT and FQNNGV. The CDR3 nucleotides are TGTGCCAGCAGCTTAGGACAGTCCTATGGCTACACCTTC. Its protein product is CASSLGQSYGYTF.

This chain joins TRBV5-4 and TRBJ1-6; D remains unclear. V shed 3 bases and J shed 3 bases, with 7 bases lying between them. Germline V lookup: CDR1 SGHNT, CDR2 YYREEE (reference sequence). This CDR3 is 14 amino acids long. The DNA for the CDR3 is TGTGCCAGCAGCTCCGGGATCTATAATTCACCCCTCCACTTT. This gives the protein CASSSGIYNSPLHF.

V usage is TRBV11-3 and J usage is TRBJ1-2; TRBD1 aligns across 8 bases. Germline V lookup: CDR1 SGHNT, CDR2 YENEEA. This CDR3 spans 15 amino acids. After removal of 1 base from V and 4 bases from J, the junction contained 5 bases not matched to a gene. In DNA, the CDR3 is TGTGCCAGCAGCTTAGGTAACAGGGGGACCTATGGCTACACCTTC. Translated, it gives CASSLGNRGTYGYTF.

This clone appeared once. J is TRBJ2-3 and V is TRBV5-1; possibly TRBD2 for D (7 bases). Trimming stripped 0 bases from V and 4 bases from J, with 18 bases between. The CDR3 has 17 residues. CDR1 and CDR2 (germline): SGHRS, YFSETQ. Here the CDR3 reads CASSLGLLRGRSDTQYF. In DNA, the CDR3 is TGCGCCAGCAGCTTGGGCCTCTTGCGGGGGCGGTCAGATACGCAGTATTTT. The whole variable domain, remainder taken from reference TRBV5-1 and TRBJ2-3, is KAGVTQTPRYLIKTRGQQVTLSCSPISGHRSVSWYQQTPGQGLQFLFEYFSETQRNKGNFPGRFSGRQFSNSRSEMNVSTLELGDSALYLCASSLGLLRGRSDTQYFGPGTRLTVL.

The chain has TRBV7-2 and TRBJ2-5, with 11 bases lining up with TRBD2. Per the germline V gene, CDR1 is SGHTA and CDR2 is FQGNSA. This CDR3 is 16 amino acids long. J lost 5 bases, V lost 5 bases, and 10 bases had no gene match. DNA for the CDR3: TGTGCCAGCAGCCCCGGGGCTAGCGGGGGGCGCGAGACCCAGTACTTC. Protein: CASSPGASGGRETQYF.

This chain links TRBV19 with TRBJ1-5, with 8 nucleotides matching TRBD1. CDR1 and CDR2 (germline): LNHDA, SQIVND (reference sequence). Trimming removed 7 bases from V and 2 bases from J; junction bases left unmatched: 4. The CDR3 length is 14 residues. DNA of the CDR3: TGTGCCAGTAACACAGGGGGGGGCAATCAGCCCCAGCATTTT. Protein product: CASNTGGGNQPQHF.

The chain joins TRBV25-1 to TRBJ2-2, with D maybe TRBD2 (6 bases). The CDR3 totals 13 residues. The V gene's germline CDR1 is MGHDK and CDR2 SYGVNS. V lost 11 bases, J lost 0 bases, and 10 bases lay in between. Here the CDR3 reads CAAGTPNTGELFF. CDR3 DNA: TGTGCCGCCGGGACTCCGAACACCGGGGAGCTGTTTTTT.

CDR3 DNA sequence: TGTGCCAGCAGCACGGCCAGGCCCGGAGGTGGAAACACCATATATTTT. Translating it yields CASSTARPGGGNTIYF. The chain couples TRBV5-6 to TRBJ1-3; D remains ambiguous. Germline lookup yields CDR1 SGHDT and CDR2 YYEEEE. The CDR3 is 16 amino acids. V lost 4 bases, J lost 3 bases, and 17 bases lay in between.

The rearrangement joins TRBV2 to TRBJ2-7, with D possibly TRBD1 on 6 matching bases. This CDR3 contains 14 residues. Germline lookup yields CDR1 SNHLY and CDR2 FYNNEI. Deletions cut 6 bases from V and 2 bases from J, with 14 bases between. In nucleotides, the CDR3 is TGTGCCAGCAGGAGGGTACAGGGCCCCTACGAGCAGTACTTC. It is translated as CASRRVQGPYEQYF.

The chain links TRBV2 to TRBJ2-5, with 15 bases lining up with TRBD2. Germline-derived CDR1 and CDR2 are SNHLY and FYNNEI. Losses at the gene ends were 3 bases for V and 4 bases for J; bases not matched to a gene: 9. The CDR3 spans 18 residues. The CDR3 DNA sequence: TGTGCCAGCAGTGATGTCCCGGGACTAGCGGGAGGTTCAGAGACCCAGTACTTC. It encodes CASSDVPGLAGGSETQYF.

The rearrangement links TRBV29-1 to TRBJ1-2, with a possible D match to TRBD1 (6 bases). Trimming cost V 3 bases and J 2 bases, with 10 bases left between them. The CDR3 is 13 amino acids. The V gene's germline CDR1 is SQVTM and CDR2 ANQGSEA. CDR3 in DNA: TGCAGCGTTGATCGGGGGGCAAACTATGGCTACACCTTC. Translation gives CSVDRGANYGYTF.

The rearrangement links TRBV6-5 to TRBJ2-3; 13 nucleotides match TRBD2. The trim removed 5 bases at V and 5 bases at J, leaving 4 bases unmatched. The CDR3 consists of 15 residues. The germline CDR1 and CDR2 sequences are MNHEY and SVGAGI. This chain's CDR3 is CASSPGTSGKDTQYF. The CDR3 DNA follows: TGTGCCAGCAGTCCCGGGACTAGCGGGAAAGATACGCAGTATTTT.

This chain uses TRBV15 with TRBJ1-1; weak D call: TRBD1 (6 bases). Trimming shortened V by 0 bases and J by 6 bases, and 17 bases separated the two germline ends. CDR1 and CDR2 from the germline V gene are LNHNV and YYDKDF (reference sequence). This CDR3 is 16 amino acids long. The CDR3 spells CATSRDPGGRTAEAFF. In DNA form, the CDR3 reads TGTGCCACCAGCAGAGATCCGGGGGGGCGAACCGCTGAAGCTTTCTTT.